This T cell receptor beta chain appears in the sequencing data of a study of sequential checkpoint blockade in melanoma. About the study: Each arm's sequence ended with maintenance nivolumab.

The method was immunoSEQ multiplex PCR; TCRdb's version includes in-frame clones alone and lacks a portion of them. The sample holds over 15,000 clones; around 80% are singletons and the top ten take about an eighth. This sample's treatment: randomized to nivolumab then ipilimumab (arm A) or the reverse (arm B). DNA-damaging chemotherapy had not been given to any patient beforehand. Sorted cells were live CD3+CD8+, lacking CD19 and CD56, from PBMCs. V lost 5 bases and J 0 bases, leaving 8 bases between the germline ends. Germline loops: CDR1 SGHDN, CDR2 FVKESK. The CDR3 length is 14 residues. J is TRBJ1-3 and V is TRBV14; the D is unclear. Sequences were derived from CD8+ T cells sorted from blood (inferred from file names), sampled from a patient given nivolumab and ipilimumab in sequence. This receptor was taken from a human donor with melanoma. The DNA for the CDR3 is TGTGCCAGCAGCGTCAGTTACTCTGGAAACACCATATATTTT. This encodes CASSVSYSGNTIYF.